This is a list of T cell receptor beta chains from one sample in a study of blood T cell repertoires in COVID-19. The table came from immunoSEQ multiplex PCR; TCRdb's copy has only in-frame clones and leaves some out. Among approximately 93,000 clones listed, about 86% were seen once. Material: peripheral blood. These receptors originate from a man aged 50-59 years with COVID-19, enrolled during active disease. CDR3s include the opening cysteine and the closing phenylalanine or tryptophan. Fields, in order: V gene, D gene, J gene, CDR3 DNA, CDR3 protein. D genes are given only for firm matches.

TRBV29-1	-	TRBJ1-3	TGCAGCGCTACAGTAACATCTGGAAACACCATATATTTT	CSATVTSGNTIYF
TRBV20-1	-	TRBJ1-4	TGCAGTGCTAGTATGGGACACTCTAAGTCTAATGAAAAACTGTTTTTT	CSASMGHSKSNEKLFF
TRBV13	-	TRBJ1-2	TGTGCCAGCAGCTTACTTAACTACAACTATGGCTACACCTTC	CASSLLNYNYGYTF
TRBV24-1	TRBD1	TRBJ2-1	TGTGCCACCAGTGATCCCCAGGGGGCCATGGACAATGAGCAGTTCTTC	CATSDPQGAMDNEQFF
TRBV9	-	TRBJ2-2	TGTGCCAGCAGCGTATGGCAGGCCACCGGGGAGCTGTTTTTT	CASSVWQATGELFF
TRBV20-1	-	TRBJ1-1	TGCAGTGCTAGTAACTCGAACACTGAAGCTTTCTTT	CSASNSNTEAFF
TRBV29-1	TRBD1	TRBJ2-1	TGCAGCGCCGTAGGGGGACAGACTTACAATGAGCAGTTCTTC	CSAVGGQTYNEQFF
TRBV3-1/TRBV3-2	-	TRBJ1-1	TGTGCCAGCAGCCAAACAGGGTGGCAAACTGAAGCTTTCTTT	CASSQTGWQTEAFF
TRBV14	TRBD2	TRBJ2-5	TGTGCCAGCAGCCAAGCACAGGGACTAGCGGGGCGTGAGACCCAGTACTTC	CASSQAQGLAGRETQYF
TRBV5-1	-	TRBJ2-3	TGCGCCAGCAGCTTTGGCAAGACAGATACGCAGTATTTT	CASSFGKTDTQYF
TRBV6-1	-	TRBJ1-1	TGTGCCAGCAGTGAAAATTCGAGGATAAACACTGAAGCTTTCTTT	CASSENSRINTEAFF